These 9 T cell receptor beta chains originate from one sample sequenced in a study of human T cells and chemical hapten exposure. Time point indicated: patch test 2, 6 weeks after DPC sensitization. Described treatment: therapeutic diphenylcyclopropenone sensitization with weekly scalp DPC. One entry per CDR3 protein results from TCRdb running MiXCR on the RACE reads. This table has some 71,000 distinct CDR3 sequences, about 9.3% appearing once. The sample in question was whole blood, obtained in connection with sensitization to the hapten diphenylcyclopropenone (DPC). The receptors originated from a woman aged 45-60 years with alopecia areata. Some clones in this sample may be carry-over from other donors' samples.

In the case of this clonotype: Given a much more abundant clone one base away, this may be a read error. Lacking the conserved final phenylalanine or tryptophan, this CDR3 likely reflects a read error. V and J are TRBV10-3 and TRBJ2-3; 10 bases are a match to TRBD2. The CDR3 spans 12 residues. V was clipped by 10 bases and J by 4 bases; unmatched bases: 2. Germline CDR1 and CDR2: ENHRY and SYGVKD. The CDR3 is CASGLAADTQYL. The CDR3 nucleotides are TGTGCCAGCGGACTAGCGGCAGATACGCAGTATTTA.

This clonotype turned up a few times. V is TRBV29-1 and J is TRBJ2-2; 14 positions match TRBD2. Trimming removed 3 bases from V and 7 bases from J; junction bases left unmatched: 4. Germline lookup yields CDR1 SQVTM and CDR2 ANQGSEA. The CDR3 extends over 15 amino acids. The CDR3 loop reads CSVEGTSGSGGELFF. CDR3 in DNA: TGCAGCGTTGAGGGGACTAGCGGGAGCGGCGGGGAGCTGTTTTTT.

The chain employs TRBV5-1 and TRBJ2-5; unclear D gene. The V gene's germline CDR1 is SGHRS and CDR2 YFSETQ. The V gene lost 0 bases and the J gene lost 5 bases, with 5 bases spanning the gap. There are 12 residues in the CDR3. The CDR3 loop is CASSLEAETQYF. CDR3 nucleotide sequence: TGCGCCAGCAGCTTGGAGGCTGAGACCCAGTACTTC.

The chain carries TRBV5-4 and TRBJ2-2; a possible D gene is TRBD2 (6 bases). The V gene's germline CDR1 is SGHNT and CDR2 YYREEE (reference sequence). With 0 bases removed from V and 7 bases from J, the gap between germline ends came to 10 bases. The CDR3 runs to 14 residues. CDR3 coding DNA: TGTGCCAGCAGCTTGGGACTAGTAGGCGGGGAGCTGTTTTTT. Its translation is CASSLGLVGGELFF.

This sequence joins TRBV5-6 and TRBJ2-3; 11 bases map to TRBD1. CDR3 length: 15 residues. In germline, CDR1 is SGHDT, CDR2 YYEEEE. Trimming at V came to 1 base and at J to 4 bases, leaving 2 bases not matched to a gene. The chain's CDR3 is CASSLPGQGADTQYF. The CDR3 DNA follows: TGTGCCAGCAGCTTGCCGGGACAGGGGGCAGATACGCAGTATTTT.

Here the CDR3 DNA reads TGTGCCAGCAGATCGGTACAGGGACCTAGCGAGCAGTACTTC. This translates into CASRSVQGPSEQYF. The chain recombines TRBV11-2 with TRBJ2-7, with D possibly TRBD1 on 6 matching bases. Germline lookup yields CDR1 SGHAT and CDR2 FQNNGV. Between the trimmed V and J ends, which lost 6 bases and 6 bases, there was a span of 18 bases. CDR3 length: 14 residues.

This clonotype was seen a handful of times. CDR3: CSVEERTDNEQFF. The CDR3 nucleotides read TGCAGCGTTGAAGAAAGGACTGACAATGAGCAGTTCTTC. The chain recombines TRBV29-1 with TRBJ2-1; a weak D match, TRBD2 (5 bases). The CDR3 runs to 13 residues. The V end was cut by 0 bases, the J end by 5 bases, with 8 bases between. The V gene's germline CDR1 is SQVTM and CDR2 ANQGSEA.

There are many counts of this clonotype. This rearrangement joins TRBV7-2 to TRBJ1-1, with D maybe TRBD1 (6 bases). Deletions cut 5 bases from V and 0 bases from J, with 10 bases between. CDR3 size: 14 residues. Germline CDR1 and CDR2: SGHTA and FQGNSA. The chain's CDR3 is CASSLGTMNTEAFF. For the CDR3, the DNA is TGTGCCAGCAGCCTAGGGACAATGAACACTGAAGCTTTCTTT.

CDR3 coding DNA: TGTGCCAGCAGCCCGGGGGACACCCCGTCCTACGAGCAGTACTTC. Protein: CASSPGDTPSYEQYF. The V call is TRBV11-1, the J call TRBJ2-7, with D perhaps TRBD1 or TRBD2 (6 bases each). CDR1 SGHAT and CDR2 FQDESV come from the germline V gene (reference sequence). Trimming shortened V by 5 bases and J by 1 base, and 15 bases separated the two germline ends. The CDR3 has 15 amino acids.